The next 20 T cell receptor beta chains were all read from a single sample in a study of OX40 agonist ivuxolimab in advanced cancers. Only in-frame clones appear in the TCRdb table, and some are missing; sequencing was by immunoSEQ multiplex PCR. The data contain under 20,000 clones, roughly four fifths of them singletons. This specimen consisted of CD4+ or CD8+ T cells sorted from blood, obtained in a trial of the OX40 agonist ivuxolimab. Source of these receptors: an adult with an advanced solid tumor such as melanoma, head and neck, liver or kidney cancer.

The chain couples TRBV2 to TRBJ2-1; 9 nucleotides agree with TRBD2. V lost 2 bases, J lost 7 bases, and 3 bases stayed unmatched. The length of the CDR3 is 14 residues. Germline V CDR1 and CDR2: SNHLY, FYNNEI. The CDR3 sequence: CASSEIAGVNEQFF. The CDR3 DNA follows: TGTGCCAGCAGTGAAATAGCGGGAGTTAATGAGCAGTTCTTC.

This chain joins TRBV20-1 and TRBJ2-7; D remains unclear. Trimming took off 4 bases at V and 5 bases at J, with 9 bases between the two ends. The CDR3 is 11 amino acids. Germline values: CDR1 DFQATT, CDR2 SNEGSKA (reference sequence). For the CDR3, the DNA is TGCAGTGCTACCAGAGGCAACGAGCAGTACTTC. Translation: CSATRGNEQYF.

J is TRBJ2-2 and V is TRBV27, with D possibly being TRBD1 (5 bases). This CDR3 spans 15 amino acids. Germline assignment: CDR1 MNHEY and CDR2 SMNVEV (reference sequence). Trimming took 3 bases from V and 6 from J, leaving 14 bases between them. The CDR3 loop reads CASSFQGLPSGELFF. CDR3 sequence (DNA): TGTGCCAGCAGTTTCCAGGGTCTCCCTTCCGGGGAGCTGTTTTTT.

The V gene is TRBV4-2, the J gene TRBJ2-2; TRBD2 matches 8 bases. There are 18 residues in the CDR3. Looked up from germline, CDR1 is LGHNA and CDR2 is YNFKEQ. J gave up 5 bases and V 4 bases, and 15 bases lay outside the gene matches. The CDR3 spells CASSPTRGGGDHTGELFF. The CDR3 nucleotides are TGTGCCAGCAGCCCAACTCGGGGGGGCGGGGATCATACCGGGGAGCTGTTTTTT.

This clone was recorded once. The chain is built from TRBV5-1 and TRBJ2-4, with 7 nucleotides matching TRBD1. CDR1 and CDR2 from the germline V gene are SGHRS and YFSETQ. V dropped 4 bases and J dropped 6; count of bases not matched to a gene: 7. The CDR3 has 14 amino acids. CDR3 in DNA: TGCGCCAGCAGCCCCGGACAGGAGAGAAACATTCAGTACTTC. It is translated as CASSPGQERNIQYF.

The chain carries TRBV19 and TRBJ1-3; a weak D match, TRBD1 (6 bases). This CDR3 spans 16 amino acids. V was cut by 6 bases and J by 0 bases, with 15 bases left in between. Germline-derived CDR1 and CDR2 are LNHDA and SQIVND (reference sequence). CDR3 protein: CASRLGTLVSGNTIYF. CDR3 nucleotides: TGTGCCAGTAGACTCGGGACATTAGTCTCTGGAAACACCATATATTTT.

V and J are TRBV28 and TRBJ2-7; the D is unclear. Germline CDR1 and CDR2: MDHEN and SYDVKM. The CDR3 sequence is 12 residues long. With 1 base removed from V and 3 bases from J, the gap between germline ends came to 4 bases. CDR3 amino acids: CASSLSDYEQYF. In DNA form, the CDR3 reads TGTGCCAGCAGTTTATCCGACTACGAGCAGTACTTC.

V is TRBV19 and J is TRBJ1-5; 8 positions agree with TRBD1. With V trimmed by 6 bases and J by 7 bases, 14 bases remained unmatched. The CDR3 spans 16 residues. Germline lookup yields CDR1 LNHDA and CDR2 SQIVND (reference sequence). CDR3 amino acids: CASRGTGGGLGQPQHF. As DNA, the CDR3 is TGTGCCAGTAGGGGGACAGGAGGGGGACTTGGGCAGCCCCAGCATTTT. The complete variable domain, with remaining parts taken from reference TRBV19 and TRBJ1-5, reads DGGITQSPKYLFRKEGQNVTLSCEQNLNHDAMYWYRQDPGQGLRLIYYSQIVNDFQKGDIAEGYSVSREKKESFPLTVTSAQKNPTAFYLCASRGTGGGLGQPQHFGDGTRLSIL.

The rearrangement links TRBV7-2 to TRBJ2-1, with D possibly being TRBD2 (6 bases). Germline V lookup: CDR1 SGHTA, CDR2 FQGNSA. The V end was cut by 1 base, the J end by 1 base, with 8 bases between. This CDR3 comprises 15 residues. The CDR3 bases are TGTGCCAGCAGCTTAGATGGGGGGTCCTACAATGAGCAGTTCTTC. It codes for CASSLDGGSYNEQFF.

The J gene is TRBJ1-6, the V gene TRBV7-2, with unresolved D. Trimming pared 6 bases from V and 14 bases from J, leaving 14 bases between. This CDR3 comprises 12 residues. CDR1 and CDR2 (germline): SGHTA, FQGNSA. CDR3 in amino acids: CASSREIRALHF. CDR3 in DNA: TGTGCCAGCAGTCGTGAAATTCGGGCCCTCCACTTT.

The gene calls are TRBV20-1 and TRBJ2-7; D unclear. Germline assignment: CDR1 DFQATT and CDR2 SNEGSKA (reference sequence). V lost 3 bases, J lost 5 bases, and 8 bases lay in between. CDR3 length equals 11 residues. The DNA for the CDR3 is TGCAGTGCTAGCCGGTGGGACGAGCAGTACTTC. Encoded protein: CSASRWDEQYF.

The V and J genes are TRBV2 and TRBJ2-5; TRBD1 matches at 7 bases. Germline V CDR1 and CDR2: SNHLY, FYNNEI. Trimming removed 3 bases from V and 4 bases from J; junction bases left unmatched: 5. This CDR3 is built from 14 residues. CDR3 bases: TGTGCCAGCAGTGAGGTGGGACAGAGAGAGACCCAGTACTTC. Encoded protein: CASSEVGQRETQYF.

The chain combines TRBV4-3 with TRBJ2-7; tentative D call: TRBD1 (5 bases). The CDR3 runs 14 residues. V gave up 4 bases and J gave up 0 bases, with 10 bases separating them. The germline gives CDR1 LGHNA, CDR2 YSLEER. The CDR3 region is CASSRSRDSYEQYF. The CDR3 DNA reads TGCGCCAGCAGCCGATCCAGGGACTCCTACGAGCAGTACTTC.

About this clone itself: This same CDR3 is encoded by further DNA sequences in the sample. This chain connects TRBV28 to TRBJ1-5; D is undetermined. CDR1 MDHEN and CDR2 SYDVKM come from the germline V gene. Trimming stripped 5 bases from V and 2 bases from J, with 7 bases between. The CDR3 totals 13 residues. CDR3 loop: CASSLSGNQPQHF. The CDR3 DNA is TGTGCCAGCAGTCTCAGCGGCAATCAGCCCCAGCATTTT.

The CDR3 DNA follows: TGTGCCACCAGCAACCTAGCCACGCAGTATTTT. This codes for CATSNLATQYF. The V gene is TRBV15, the J gene TRBJ2-3, with a tentative D call TRBD2 (5 bases). The CDR3 runs 11 residues. Trimming pared 4 bases from V and 9 bases from J, leaving 8 bases between. Germline V gene lookup returns CDR1 LNHNV and CDR2 YYDKDF (reference sequence).

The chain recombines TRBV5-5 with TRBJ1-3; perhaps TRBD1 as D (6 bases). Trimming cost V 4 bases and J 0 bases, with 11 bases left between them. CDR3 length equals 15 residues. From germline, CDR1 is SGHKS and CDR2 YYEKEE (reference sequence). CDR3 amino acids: CASSPDRNSGNTIYF. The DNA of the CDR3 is TGTGCCAGCAGCCCTGACAGGAACTCTGGAAACACCATATATTTT.

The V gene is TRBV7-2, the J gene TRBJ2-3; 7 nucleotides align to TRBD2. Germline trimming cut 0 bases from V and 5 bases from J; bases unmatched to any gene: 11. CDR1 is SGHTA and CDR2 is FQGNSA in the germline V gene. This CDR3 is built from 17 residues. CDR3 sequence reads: CASSLAAGGSYIDTQYF. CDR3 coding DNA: TGTGCCAGCAGCTTAGCCGCTGGCGGGAGTTACATAGATACGCAGTATTTT.

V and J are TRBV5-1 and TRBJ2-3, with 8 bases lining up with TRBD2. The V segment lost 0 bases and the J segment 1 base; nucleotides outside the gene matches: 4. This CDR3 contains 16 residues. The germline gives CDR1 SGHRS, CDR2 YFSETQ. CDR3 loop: CASSLGVSGGTDTQYF. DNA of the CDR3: TGCGCCAGCAGCTTGGGGGTTAGCGGGGGCACAGATACGCAGTATTTT.

CDR3 bases: TGTGCCAGCAGCTTAGTGGCAGGGGGTATGAACACTGAAGCTTTCTTT. Translating it yields CASSLVAGGMNTEAFF. J is TRBJ1-1 and V is TRBV7-6, with 7 bases aligning to TRBD1. V trimming: 1 base; J trimming: 0 bases; junction bases outside the gene matches: 5. Germline assignment: CDR1 SGHVS and CDR2 FNYEAQ. The CDR3 runs to 16 residues.

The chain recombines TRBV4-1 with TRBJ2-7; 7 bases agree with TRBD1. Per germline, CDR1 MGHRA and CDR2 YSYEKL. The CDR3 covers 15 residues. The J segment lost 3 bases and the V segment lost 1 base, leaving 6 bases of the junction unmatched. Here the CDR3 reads CASSQGLQGFYEQYF. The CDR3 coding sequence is TGCGCCAGCAGCCAAGGCCTACAGGGGTTCTACGAGCAGTACTTC.